This TCR beta chain was captured by sequencing in a study of shared clonotypes between healthy human individuals. Study background: CD4 naive and memory got three plates each, CD8 naive two, CD8 memory one. Whole-study results and caveats: The small donor group covered limited genetic and exposure diversity. When compared with the clonotypes that were shared by all four sorted-subset donors, the non-shared clonotypes turned out to have lower generation probabilities.

Concerning this clone: No antigen is known for it.

The germline CDR1 and CDR2 sequences are MNHEY and SVGAGI. The CDR3 is made up of 15 amino acids. V lost 2 bases and J lost 10; bases outside the gene matches: 6. Clones were sequenced by immunoSEQ multiplex PCR, and TCRdb holds only the in-frame ones, with some missing. The data contain roughly 1 million clones, about 70% of them seen just once; the ten biggest clones take up about 1.5%. V gene TRBV6-5 combines with J gene TRBJ1-6; 9 bases map to TRBD1. Sequencing was done on a sample of memory CD4+ T cells sorted from blood. Subset described: CD45RA-negative fraction. This clonotype originated in a man between 18 and 35 years old in good health. CDR3 sequence (DNA): TGTGCCAGCAGTTACACAGGGGGCGATTCCTCACCCCTCCACTTT. It encodes CASSYTGGDSSPLHF.